Listed below are T cell receptor beta chains from one sample, sequenced in a study of shared clonotypes between healthy human individuals. Libraries were prepared by immunoSEQ multiplex PCR; TCRdb keeps only in-frame clonotypes and omits some of them. This table holds fewer than 1.8 million clones, approximately 98.5% found once. Sequencing used naive CD4+ T cells sorted from blood. The source of these receptors is a man under 40 in good health. The CDR3 runs from the conserved cysteine through the conserved F or W. The D gene is left open where the match is weak. Size is omitted from some rows. Given values are once, few, many or a class for expanded clones.

TRBJ1-5 | NA | NA | TRBV9 | TGTGCCAGCAGCACGGGGACGGATCAGCCCCAGCATTTT | CASSTGTDQPQHF
TRBJ2-3 | TRBD2 | NA | TRBV7-2 | TGTGCCAGCAGCCTTAGCGGGAGTGGGACAGATACGCAGTATTTT | CASSLSGSGTDTQYF
TRBJ1-5 | TRBD1 | NA | TRBV28 | TGTGCCAGCAGCCTCTCGGGACAGGGTAACAATCAGCCCCAGCATTTT | CASSLSGQGNNQPQHF
TRBJ1-5 | TRBD1 | NA | TRBV25-1 | TGTGCCAGCAGTGCCGCAGGGGGAGTCAATCAGCCCCAGCATTTT | CASSAAGGVNQPQHF
TRBJ2-7 | TRBD1 | NA | TRBV10-3 | TGTGCCATCAGTGGGACAGGGGGCAAAAGGGAGCAGTACTTC | CAISGTGGKREQYF
TRBJ2-5 | TRBD2 | NA | TRBV28 | TGTGCCAGCAGTTTGCTAGCGGGGAGGTTTGGAGAGACCCAGTACTTC | CASSLLAGRFGETQYF
TRBJ2-4 | NA | NA | TRBV9 | TGTGCCAGCAGCCCAGACGTAGCGAAGGGGATCATTCAGTACTTC | CASSPDVAKGIIQYF
TRBJ2-1 | NA | NA | TRBV18 | TGTGCCAGCTCACCAGACCTGGCGGGAATCGGCAATGAGCAGTTCTTC | CASSPDLAGIGNEQFF
TRBJ1-1 | NA | NA | TRBV5-5 | TGTGCCAGCAGTCTCCGGGGGACGGCTGAAGCTTTCTTT | CASSLRGTAEAFF
TRBJ2-5 | TRBD2 | NA | TRBV7-3 | TGTGCCAGCAGCTTAAATGGGTGGGAGGGAGAGACCCAGTACTTC | CASSLNGWEGETQYF
TRBJ2-2 | TRBD2 | NA | TRBV9 | TGTGCCAGCAGCGTAGCCGGGACTAGCGTTACCGGGGAGCTGTTTTTT | CASSVAGTSVTGELFF
TRBJ2-1 | NA | NA | TRBV2 | TGTGCCAGCAAAGTTGGAGATTCTAACGGGAATGAGCAGTTCTTC | CASKVGDSNGNEQFF
TRBJ1-1 | NA | NA | TRBV29-1 | TGCAGCGCCGAGGAGCACGTTATGAACACTGAAGCTTTCTTT | CSAEEHVMNTEAFF
TRBJ2-1 | TRBD1 | NA | TRBV5-4 | TGTGCCAGCAGCACCGGACAGGGCTATGAGCAGTTCTTC | CASSTGQGYEQFF
TRBJ2-7 | TRBD1 | NA | TRBV11-2 | TGTGCCAGCTCGACAGGGGGTTACGGTAGGGACTTC | CASSTGGYGRDF
TRBJ2-2 | NA | NA | TRBV11-2 | TGTGCCAGCAGCCCCATTCTCCGCGGGACACACACCGGGGAGCTGTTTTTT | CASSPILRGTHTGELFF
TRBJ1-4 | TRBD1 | NA | TRBV7-9 | TGTGCCATCTCCCTGACAGGGATTCTTAATGAAAAACTGTTTTTT | CAISLTGILNEKLFF
TRBJ2-7 | NA | NA | TRBV7-5 | TGTGTCAGAAGCTCGGCTGGACAGGGGGCGCCGTACGAGCAGTACTTC | CVRSSAGQGAPYEQYF
TRBJ2-7 | NA | NA | TRBV2 | TGTGCCAGCCGATGGGACAACCTCTACGAGCAGTACTTC | CASRWDNLYEQYF
TRBJ1-5 | NA | NA | TRBV6-5 | TGTGCCAGCAGCCCTGCCGGGAATAGCAATCAGCCCCAGCATTTT | CASSPAGNSNQPQHF
TRBJ2-5 | TRBD2 | NA | TRBV7-8 | TGTGCCAGCAGCCGGACTAGCGGGAGGGCCCTCGGGGAGACCCAGTACTTC | CASSRTSGRALGETQYF
TRBJ2-2 | TRBD2 | NA | TRBV7-6 | TGTGCCAGCAGCTTTAACGCGGGAGCGAACACCGGGGAGCTGTTTTTT | CASSFNAGANTGELFF
TRBJ2-1 | NA | NA | TRBV11-2 | TGTGCCAGCAGCTTAGACAGGTACAATGAGCAGTTCTTC | CASSLDRYNEQFF
TRBJ2-2 | NA | NA | TRBV6-1 | TGTGCCAGCAGTTGGACCCAAAACGGGGAGCTGTTTTTT | CASSWTQNGELFF
TRBJ1-2 | NA | NA | TRBV11-2 | TGTGCCAGCAGCCAACAGGGAGATGGCTACACCTTC | CASSQQGDGYTF
TRBJ2-5 | TRBD2 | NA | TRBV27 | TGTGCCAGCAGTGAAGGGACTAGCGGTAGGGAGACCCAGTACTTC | CASSEGTSGRETQYF
TRBJ1-1 | NA | NA | TRBV20-1 | TGCAGTGCAGCCCTTGACACTGAAGCTTTCTTT | CSAALDTEAFF
TRBJ2-7 | TRBD1 | NA | TRBV5-1 | TGCGCCAGCAGCTTGTGGACCTCCGGGACAGGGGTCTTCTCCTACGAGCAGTACTTC | CASSLWTSGTGVFSYEQYF
TRBJ2-7 | NA | once | TRBV28 | TGTGCCAGCAGTGACAGGCTCTACGAGCAGTACTTC | CASSDRLYEQYF
TRBJ1-1 | NA | NA | TRBV27 | TGTGCCAGCAGTTTCCGACAAAGGAGCACTGAAGCTTTCTTT | CASSFRQRSTEAFF
TRBJ2-1 | TRBD2 | NA | TRBV5-6 | TGTGCCAGCAGCTTGGCCGGGGACTACTCCTCCTACAATGAGCAGTTCTTC | CASSLAGDYSSYNEQFF
TRBJ2-3 | NA | NA | TRBV11-2 | TGTGCCAGCAGCTTGTCCAGGACTCCAGCCTTTGATACGCAGTATTTT | CASSLSRTPAFDTQYF
TRBJ2-3 | TRBD2 | NA | TRBV4-2 | TGTGCCAGCAGCCCGGGACTAGCGGGAGAGGATACGCAGTATTTT | CASSPGLAGEDTQYF
TRBJ2-1 | NA | NA | TRBV19 | TGTGCCAGTAGTATGCCCAGGAATGAGCAGTTCTTC | CASSMPRNEQFF
TRBJ2-2 | NA | NA | TRBV28 | TGTGCCAGCAGTTTAGGAGGATCGAACACCGGGGAGCTGTTTTTT | CASSLGGSNTGELFF
TRBJ2-7 | NA | once | TRBV5-8 | TGTGCCAGCAGCTTTCCCGCCAGCTACGAGCAGTACTTC | CASSFPASYEQYF
TRBJ2-7 | NA | NA | TRBV2 | TGTGCCAGCAGTGATACAGGGCTCTCCGAGCAGTACTTC | CASSDTGLSEQYF
TRBJ2-7 | NA | NA | TRBV5-1 | TGCGCCAGCAGCTTGGTTTCAGCCTCAGGCTACGAGCAGTACTTC | CASSLVSASGYEQYF
TRBJ2-7 | TRBD1 | NA | TRBV27 | TGTGCCAGCAGTCTCGACAGGGTCCCCTACGAGCAGTACTTC | CASSLDRVPYEQYF
TRBJ2-3 | TRBD2 | NA | TRBV27 | TGTGCCAGCAGTTCGACCTCCGGGACTAGCGGGAGGTACACAGATACGCAGTATTTT | CASSSTSGTSGRYTDTQYF
TRBJ2-5 | NA | once | TRBV20-1 | TGCAGTGCCGCCCAGAAGACCCAGTACTTC | CSAAQKTQYF
TRBJ1-1 | NA | NA | TRBV18 | TGTGCCAGCTCACCAGACGGATTGAACACTGAAGCTTTCTTT | CASSPDGLNTEAFF
TRBJ2-5 | TRBD1 | NA | TRBV5-1 | TGCGCCAGCAGCACGTCTAACAGGGGGCGCGGGGAGACCCAGTACTTC | CASSTSNRGRGETQYF
TRBJ2-3 | TRBD1 | NA | TRBV18 | TGTGCCAGCTCAATAAAGACAGGGATCCATGGTCCAGATACGCAGTATTTT | CASSIKTGIHGPDTQYF
TRBJ2-7 | NA | NA | TRBV18 | TGTGCCAGCTCACCAGGACCCGTTGGCGAGCAGTACTTC | CASSPGPVGEQYF
TRBJ1-5 | TRBD1 | NA | TRBV19 | TGTGCCAGTAGTAAAAAAACAGGGGCCGAAAATCAGCCCCAGCATTTT | CASSKKTGAENQPQHF
TRBJ2-2 | NA | NA | TRBV30 | TGTGCCTGGAATAAGGCCTTACCGGCCGGGGAGCTGTTTTTT | CAWNKALPAGELFF
TRBJ2-7 | NA | NA | TRBV5-6 | TGTGCCAGCAGTTCCGGCTCGGGGGCGCGTCACGAGCAGTACTTC | CASSSGSGARHEQYF
TRBJ1-1 | TRBD1 | NA | TRBV18 | TGTGCCAGCTCACTGGACAGGGGCGGGACTGAAGCTTTCTTT | CASSLDRGGTEAFF